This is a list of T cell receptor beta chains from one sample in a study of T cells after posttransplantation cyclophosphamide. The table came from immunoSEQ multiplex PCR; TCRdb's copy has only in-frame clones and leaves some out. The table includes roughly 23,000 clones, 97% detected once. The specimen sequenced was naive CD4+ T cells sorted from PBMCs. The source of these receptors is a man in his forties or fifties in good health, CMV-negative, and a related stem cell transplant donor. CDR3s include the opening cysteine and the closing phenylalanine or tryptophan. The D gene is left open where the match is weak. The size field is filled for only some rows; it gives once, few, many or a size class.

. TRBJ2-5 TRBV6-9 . CASAGQETQYF TGTGCCAGCGCCGGGCAAGAGACCCAGTACTTC
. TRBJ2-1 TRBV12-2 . CASRRFDNEQFF TGTGCAAGTCGCCGTTTTGACAATGAGCAGTTCTTC
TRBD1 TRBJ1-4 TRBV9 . CASSVNPPFGTARGTGATNEKLFF TGTGCCAGCAGCGTAAATCCCCCTTTCGGGACAGCAAGGGGGACAGGGGCAACTAATGAAAAACTGTTTTTT
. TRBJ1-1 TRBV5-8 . CASSLAGGNQAFF TGTGCCAGCAGCTTGGCCGGGGGGAATCAAGCTTTCTTT
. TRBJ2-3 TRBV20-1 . CSARGGDTQYF TGCAGTGCTAGAGGAGGAGATACGCAGTATTTT
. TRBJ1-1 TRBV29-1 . CSVEGRENTEAFF TGCAGCGTTGAAGGACGGGAGAACACTGAAGCTTTCTTT
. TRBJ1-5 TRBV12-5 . CASGLPYSNQPQHF TGTGCTAGTGGTTTACCCTATAGCAATCAGCCCCAGCATTTT
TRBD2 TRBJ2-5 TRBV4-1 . CASSPGLAGGPGETQYF TGCGCCAGCAGCCCTGGACTAGCGGGAGGGCCGGGTGAGACCCAGTACTTC
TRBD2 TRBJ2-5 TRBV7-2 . CASSPGPGLAGQETQYF TGTGCCAGCAGCCCAGGCCCCGGACTAGCAGGACAAGAGACCCAGTACTTC
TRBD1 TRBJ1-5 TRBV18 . CASSRTGEYSPQHF TGTGCCAGCTCACGGACAGGGGAGTATTCGCCCCAGCATTTT
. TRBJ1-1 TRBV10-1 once CASSESGQSEAFF TGCGCCAGCAGTGAGTCGGGGCAGTCTGAAGCTTTCTTT